The T cell receptor beta chain described here comes from a study of OX40 agonist ivuxolimab in advanced cancers. Some background on the complete study: Ivuxolimab, which targeted the costimulatory receptor OX40 (CD134), was an agonistic, fully human IgG2 monoclonal antibody. The paper describes the monotherapy dose-escalation part (N of about 52 patients) of the phase I trial of ivuxolimab. Of the roughly 52 patients in dose escalation, 19 had hepatocellular carcinoma, some 15 had melanoma, 9 had renal cell carcinoma and 9 had head and neck cancer. The dose-escalation cohort was over 70% male with a mean age of 60 years, ranging from roughly 20 to 80. Intravenous ivuxolimab was administered to patients every 2 weeks at six dose levels: 0.01, 0.1, 0.3, 1.5, 3 and 10 mg/kg. Three dose-escalation patients achieved partial responses, one with hepatocellular carcinoma and two with cutaneous melanoma. The purpose of peripheral TCRbeta sequencing was to test whether ivuxolimab changed TCR sequence diversity and led to clonal T-cell expansion. Prior anti-PD-1, anti-PD-L1 or anti-CTLA-4 therapy was permitted, and checkpoint inhibitors had been received by about 36% of dose-escalation patients. Broad study findings and their caveats: The antigen specificity of the peripheral T cells that underwent clonal expansion was not determined. Low levels of normalized T-cell clonal expansion were also seen in some patients who did not respond. After ivuxolimab, more expanded clones were found on average in CD8+ T cells than in CD4+ T cells. In the 0.1-3.0 mg/kg groups, partial responders had among the lowest normalized peripheral clonal expansion, particularly in CD8+ T cells. At doses of 0.1 to 3.0 mg/kg, clonal expansion of both CD4+ and CD8+ T cells in blood was seen between baseline and week 6.

Genomic DNA was isolated from the sorted cells so that the TCRbeta CDR3 region could be sequenced. TCRbeta CDR3 regions were sequenced using the immunoSEQ Assay. Not all clones reach the TCRdb copy of this immuneACCESS table, which keeps in-frame sequences only. Checked studies attribute under half of the gap to unresolved V genes and leave the rest unexplained. Within this sample are about 72,000 clones, with roughly 89% of them counted one time only. Jointly, the top ten make up around 2.6% of the sample. Based on the germline V gene, the CDR1 and CDR2 sequences are SNHLY and FYNNEI. The V end gives up 5 bases and the J end 7 bases, leaving 8 bases in the junction not matched to a gene. From the cysteine through the phenylalanine, the CDR3 covers 14 amino acids. Of the read, only the CDR3 DNA is kept; its 42 bases are in frame from base 1. Patients with autoimmune disease history or receiving systemic immunosuppression were excluded from the trial. Peripheral blood for TCR sequencing was collected from all dose cohorts at baseline, on cycle 4 day 1, and on cycle 7 day 1. The samples were taken from a phase I, first-in-human, multicenter, open-label dose-escalation trial of ivuxolimab. The trial enrolled adults with locally advanced or metastatic head and neck squamous cell, hepatocellular, melanoma or renal cell carcinoma. Before TCR sequencing, CD4+ T cells and CD8+ T cells were sorted from peripheral blood as separate populations.

As regards this clone: The specificity of this receptor is unknown. Per-base qualities were not stored, and no clone one base away is much larger.

Recombination connected TRBV2 to TRBJ1-5; TRBD1 fits 7 bases in the junction. The TCR was taken from an adult with an advanced solid tumor such as melanoma, head and neck, liver or kidney cancer. The sample in question was CD4+ or CD8+ T cells sorted from blood, obtained in a trial of the OX40 agonist ivuxolimab. The CDR3 protein sequence reads: CASSQTGVQQPQHF. The DNA is TGTGCCAGCAGTCAAACAGGGGTCCAGCAGCCCCAGCATTTT.